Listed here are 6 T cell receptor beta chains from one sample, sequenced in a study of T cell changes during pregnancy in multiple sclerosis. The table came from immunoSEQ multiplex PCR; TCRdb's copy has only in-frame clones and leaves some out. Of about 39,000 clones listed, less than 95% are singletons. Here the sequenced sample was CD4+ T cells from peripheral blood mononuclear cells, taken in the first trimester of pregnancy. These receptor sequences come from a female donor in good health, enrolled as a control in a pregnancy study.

CDR3 DNA sequence: TGTGCCAGCAGTAACCTACTAGCGGGGGGGCAGCAAGAGACCCAGTACTTC. Amino acids: CASSNLLAGGQQETQYF. This chain uses TRBV27 with TRBJ2-5, with TRBD2 identical over 13 bases. V lost 5 bases and J lost 2; bases outside the gene matches: 8. Germline V lookup: CDR1 MNHEY, CDR2 SMNVEV (reference sequence). CDR3 length equals 17 residues.

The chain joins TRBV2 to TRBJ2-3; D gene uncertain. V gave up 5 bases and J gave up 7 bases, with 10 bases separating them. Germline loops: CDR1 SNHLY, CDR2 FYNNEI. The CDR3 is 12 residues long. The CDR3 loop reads CASSYTDYTQYF. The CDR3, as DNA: TGTGCCAGCAGTTATACAGATTATACGCAGTATTTT.

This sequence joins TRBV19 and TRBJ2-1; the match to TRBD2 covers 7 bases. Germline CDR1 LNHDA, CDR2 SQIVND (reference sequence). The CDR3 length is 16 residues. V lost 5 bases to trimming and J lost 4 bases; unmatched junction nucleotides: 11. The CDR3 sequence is CASSVTGSGGYNEQFF. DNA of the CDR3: TGTGCCAGTAGTGTAACAGGCTCCGGGGGGTACAATGAGCAGTTCTTC.

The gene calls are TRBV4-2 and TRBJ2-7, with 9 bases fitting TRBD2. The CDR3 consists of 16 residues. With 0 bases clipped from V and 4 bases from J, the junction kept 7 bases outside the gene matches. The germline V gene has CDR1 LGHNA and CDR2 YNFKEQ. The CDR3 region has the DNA TGTGCCAGCAGCCAAGATCCAGCGGGGGGACCTTACGAGCAGTACTTC. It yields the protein CASSQDPAGGPYEQYF.

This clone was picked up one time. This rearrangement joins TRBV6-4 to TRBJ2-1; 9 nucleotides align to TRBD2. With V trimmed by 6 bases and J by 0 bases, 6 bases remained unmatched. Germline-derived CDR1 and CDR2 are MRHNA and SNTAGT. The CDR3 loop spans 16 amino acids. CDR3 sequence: CASSAVRGGSYNEQFF. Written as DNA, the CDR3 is TGTGCCAGCAGCGCCGTGCGGGGGGGCTCCTACAATGAGCAGTTCTTC.

The DNA of the CDR3 is TGTGCCAGCAGCTTAGTAGTGGAGACCCAGTACTTC. Residues: CASSLVVETQYF. The chain joins TRBV7-9 to TRBJ2-5; D gene ambiguous. The CDR3 has 12 residues. Trimming left V 1 base short and J 5 bases short, with 5 bases between. Germline V lookup: CDR1 SEHNR, CDR2 FQNEAQ (reference sequence). The full variable domain, rest sourced from reference TRBV7-9 and TRBJ2-5, is DTGVSQNPRHKITKRGQNVTFRCDPISEHNRLYWYRQTLGQGPEFLTYFQNEAQLEKSRLLSDRFSAERPKGSFSTLEIQRTEQGDSAMYLCASSLVVETQYFGPGTRLLVL.